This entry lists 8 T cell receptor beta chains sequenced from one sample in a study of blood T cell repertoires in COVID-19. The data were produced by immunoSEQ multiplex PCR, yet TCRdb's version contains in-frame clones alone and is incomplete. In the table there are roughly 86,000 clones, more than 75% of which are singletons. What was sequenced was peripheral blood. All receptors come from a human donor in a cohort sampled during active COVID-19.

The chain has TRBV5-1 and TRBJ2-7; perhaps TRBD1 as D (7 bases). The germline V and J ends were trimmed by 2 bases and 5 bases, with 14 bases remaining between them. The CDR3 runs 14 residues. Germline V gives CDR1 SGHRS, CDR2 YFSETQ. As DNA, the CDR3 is TGCGCCAGCAGCTTCGGAGGGCAGGGGGACGAGCAGTACTTC. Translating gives CASSFGGQGDEQYF.

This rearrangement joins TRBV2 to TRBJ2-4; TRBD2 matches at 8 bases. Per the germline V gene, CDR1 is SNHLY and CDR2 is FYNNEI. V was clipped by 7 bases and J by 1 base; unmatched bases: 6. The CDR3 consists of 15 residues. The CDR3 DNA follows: TGTGCCAGCAAGGTAGCGGGGATGGCCAAAAACATTCAGTACTTC. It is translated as CASKVAGMAKNIQYF.

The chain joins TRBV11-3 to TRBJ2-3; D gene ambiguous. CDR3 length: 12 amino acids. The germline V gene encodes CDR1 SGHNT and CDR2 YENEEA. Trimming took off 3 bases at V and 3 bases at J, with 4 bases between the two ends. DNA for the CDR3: TGTGCCAGCAGCTTTTCTACAGATACGCAGTATTTT. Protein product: CASSFSTDTQYF.

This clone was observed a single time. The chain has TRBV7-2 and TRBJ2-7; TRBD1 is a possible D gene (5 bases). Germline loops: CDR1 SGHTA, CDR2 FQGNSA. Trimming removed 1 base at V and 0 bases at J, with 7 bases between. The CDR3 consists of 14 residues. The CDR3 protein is CASSLGQSSYEQYF. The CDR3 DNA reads TGTGCCAGCAGCTTAGGACAGAGCTCCTACGAGCAGTACTTC.

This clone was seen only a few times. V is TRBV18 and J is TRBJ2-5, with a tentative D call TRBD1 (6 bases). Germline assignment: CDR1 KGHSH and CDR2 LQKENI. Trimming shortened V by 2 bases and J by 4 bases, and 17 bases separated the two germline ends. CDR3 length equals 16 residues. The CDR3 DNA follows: TGTGCCAGCTCACCATGGGCAGGGGAAATCGGAGAGACCCAGTACTTC. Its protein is CASSPWAGEIGETQYF.

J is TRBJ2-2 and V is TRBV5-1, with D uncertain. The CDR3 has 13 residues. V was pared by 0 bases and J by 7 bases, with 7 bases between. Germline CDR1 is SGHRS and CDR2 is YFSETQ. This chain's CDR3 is CASSLDQNGELFF. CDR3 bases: TGCGCCAGCAGCTTGGACCAGAACGGGGAGCTGTTTTTT.

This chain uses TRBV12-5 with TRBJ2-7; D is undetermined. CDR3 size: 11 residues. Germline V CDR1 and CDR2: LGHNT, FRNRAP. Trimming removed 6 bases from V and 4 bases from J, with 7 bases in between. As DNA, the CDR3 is TGTGCTAGTGGCAACCTATACGAGCAGTACTTC. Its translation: CASGNLYEQYF.

For the CDR3, the DNA is TGTGCCAGCAGCCAAGACCTCAGCGGGGGGGCTTATACGCAGTATTTT. Protein product: CASSQDLSGGAYTQYF. The gene calls are TRBV4-2 and TRBJ2-3, with 10 positions matching TRBD2. J lost 7 bases, V lost 0 bases, and 7 bases had no gene match. The CDR3 contains 16 residues. Per germline, CDR1 LGHNA and CDR2 YNFKEQ.